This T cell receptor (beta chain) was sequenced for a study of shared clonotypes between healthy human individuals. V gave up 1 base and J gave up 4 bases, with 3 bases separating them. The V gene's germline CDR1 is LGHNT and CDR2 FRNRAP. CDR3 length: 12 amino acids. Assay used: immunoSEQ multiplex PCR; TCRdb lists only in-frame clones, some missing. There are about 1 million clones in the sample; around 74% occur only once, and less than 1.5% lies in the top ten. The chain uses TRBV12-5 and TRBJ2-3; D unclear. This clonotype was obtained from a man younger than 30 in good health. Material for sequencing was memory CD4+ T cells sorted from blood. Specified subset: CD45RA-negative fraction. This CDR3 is CASGLGADTQYF. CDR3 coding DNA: TGTGCTAGTGGTTTGGGGGCAGATACGCAGTATTTT.